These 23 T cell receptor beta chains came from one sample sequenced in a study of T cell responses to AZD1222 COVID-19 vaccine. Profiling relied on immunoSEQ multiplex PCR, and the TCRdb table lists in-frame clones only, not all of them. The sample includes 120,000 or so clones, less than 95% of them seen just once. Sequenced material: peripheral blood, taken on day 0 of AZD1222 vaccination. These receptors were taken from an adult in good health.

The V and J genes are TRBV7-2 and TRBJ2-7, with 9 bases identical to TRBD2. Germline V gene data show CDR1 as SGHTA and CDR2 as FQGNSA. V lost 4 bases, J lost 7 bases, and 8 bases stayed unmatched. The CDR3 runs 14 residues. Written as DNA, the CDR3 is TGTGCCAGCAGCTCGGGGACTAGCAAAGGGGAGCAGTACTTC. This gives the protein CASSSGTSKGEQYF.

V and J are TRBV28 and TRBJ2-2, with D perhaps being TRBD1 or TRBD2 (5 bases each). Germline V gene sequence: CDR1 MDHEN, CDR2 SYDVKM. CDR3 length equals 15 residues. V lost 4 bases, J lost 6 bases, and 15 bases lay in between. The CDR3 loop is CASSSPGPWSGELFF. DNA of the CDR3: TGTGCCAGCAGTTCACCGGGACCATGGTCCGGGGAGCTGTTTTTT.

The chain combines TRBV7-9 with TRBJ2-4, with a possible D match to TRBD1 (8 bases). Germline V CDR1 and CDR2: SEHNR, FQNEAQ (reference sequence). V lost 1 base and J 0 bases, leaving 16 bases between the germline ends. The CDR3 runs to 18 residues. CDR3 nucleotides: TGTGCCAGCAGCTTAGAAGGGAGGGGACAGGTAGCCAAAAACATTCAGTACTTC. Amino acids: CASSLEGRGQVAKNIQYF.

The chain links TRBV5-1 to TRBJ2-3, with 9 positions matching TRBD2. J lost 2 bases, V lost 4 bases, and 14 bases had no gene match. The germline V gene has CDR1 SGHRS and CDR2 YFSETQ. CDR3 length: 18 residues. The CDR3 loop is CASSASASGATPTDTQYF. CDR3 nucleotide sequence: TGCGCCAGCAGCGCCTCGGCTAGCGGGGCTACCCCCACAGATACGCAGTATTTT.

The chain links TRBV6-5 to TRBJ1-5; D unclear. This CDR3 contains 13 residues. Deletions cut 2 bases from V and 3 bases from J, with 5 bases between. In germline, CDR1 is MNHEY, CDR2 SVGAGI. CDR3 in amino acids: CASSYVTNQPQHF. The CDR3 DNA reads TGTGCCAGCAGTTACGTCACCAATCAGCCCCAGCATTTT.

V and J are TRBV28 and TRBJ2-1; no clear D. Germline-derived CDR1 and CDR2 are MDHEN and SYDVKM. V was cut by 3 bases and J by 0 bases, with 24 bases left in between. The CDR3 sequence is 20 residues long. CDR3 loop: CASSLPPPQDLPSSYNEQFF. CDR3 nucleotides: TGTGCCAGCAGTTTGCCCCCGCCGCAGGACCTTCCCAGCTCCTACAATGAGCAGTTCTTC.

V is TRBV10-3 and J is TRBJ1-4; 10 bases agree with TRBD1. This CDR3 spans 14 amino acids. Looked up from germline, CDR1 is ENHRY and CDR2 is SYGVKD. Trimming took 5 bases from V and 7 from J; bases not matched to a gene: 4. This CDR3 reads CAISLDRGSEKLFF. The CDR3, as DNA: TGTGCCATCAGTCTGGACAGGGGGAGTGAAAAACTGTTTTTT.

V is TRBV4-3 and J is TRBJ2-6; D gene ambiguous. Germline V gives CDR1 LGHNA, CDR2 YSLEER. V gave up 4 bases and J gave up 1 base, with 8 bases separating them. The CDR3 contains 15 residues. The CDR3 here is CASSLSGSGANVLTF. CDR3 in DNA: TGCGCCAGCAGCCTCTCAGGATCTGGGGCCAACGTCCTGACTTTC.

The CDR3 region has the DNA TGTGCCAGTAGTGATTTGGGATATGGCTACACCTTC. The encoded protein is CASSDLGYGYTF. The genes are TRBV19 and TRBJ1-2; unclear D gene. The length of the CDR3 is 12 residues. Germline lookup yields CDR1 LNHDA and CDR2 SQIVND (reference sequence). V dropped 5 bases and J dropped 5 bases, with 9 bases sitting between them.

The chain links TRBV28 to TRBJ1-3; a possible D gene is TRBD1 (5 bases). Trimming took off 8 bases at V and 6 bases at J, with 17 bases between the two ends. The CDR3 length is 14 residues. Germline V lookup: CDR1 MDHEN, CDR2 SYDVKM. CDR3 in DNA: TGTGCCAGCCGCCCTCCCGGGGCCCAAAACACCATATATTTT. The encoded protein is CASRPPGAQNTIYF.

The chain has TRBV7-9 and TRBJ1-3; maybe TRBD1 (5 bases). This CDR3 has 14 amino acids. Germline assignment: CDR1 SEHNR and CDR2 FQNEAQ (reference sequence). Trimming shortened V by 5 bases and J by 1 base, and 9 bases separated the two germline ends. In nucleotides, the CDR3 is TGTGCCAGCAGCCAGCAGGGTTCTGGAAACACCATATATTTT. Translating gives CASSQQGSGNTIYF.

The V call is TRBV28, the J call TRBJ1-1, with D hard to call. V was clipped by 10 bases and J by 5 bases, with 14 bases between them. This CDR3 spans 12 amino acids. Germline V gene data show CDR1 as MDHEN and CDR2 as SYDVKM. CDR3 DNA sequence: TGTGCCACTCATTCAGGTAGGACTGAAGCTTTCTTT. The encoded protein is CATHSGRTEAFF.

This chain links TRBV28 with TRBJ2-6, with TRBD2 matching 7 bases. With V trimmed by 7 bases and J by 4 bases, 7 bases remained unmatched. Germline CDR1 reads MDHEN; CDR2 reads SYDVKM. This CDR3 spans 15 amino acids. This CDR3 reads CASTVGGSGANVLTF. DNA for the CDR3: TGTGCCAGCACCGTCGGGGGGAGCGGGGCCAACGTCCTGACTTTC.

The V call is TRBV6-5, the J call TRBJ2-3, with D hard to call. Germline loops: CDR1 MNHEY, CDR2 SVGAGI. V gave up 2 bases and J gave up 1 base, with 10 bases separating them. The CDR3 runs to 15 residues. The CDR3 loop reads CASSYVGGGTDTQYF. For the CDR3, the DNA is TGTGCCAGCAGTTACGTGGGCGGTGGCACAGATACGCAGTATTTT.

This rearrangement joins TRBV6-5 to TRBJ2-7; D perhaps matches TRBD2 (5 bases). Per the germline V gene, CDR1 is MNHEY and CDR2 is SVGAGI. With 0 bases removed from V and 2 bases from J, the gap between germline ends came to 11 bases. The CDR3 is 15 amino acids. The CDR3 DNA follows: TGTGCCAGCAGTTACTCACGAGGGAATACCTACGAGCAGTACTTC. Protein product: CASSYSRGNTYEQYF.

This CDR3 is CASSSDRGNTEAFF. CDR3 bases: TGTGCCAGCAGTTCGGACAGGGGGAACACTGAAGCTTTCTTT. The rearrangement joins TRBV7-2 to TRBJ1-1, with TRBD1 matching over 9 bases. Germline loops: CDR1 SGHTA, CDR2 FQGNSA. J lost 1 base, V lost 6 bases, and 3 bases had no gene match. This CDR3 spans 14 amino acids.

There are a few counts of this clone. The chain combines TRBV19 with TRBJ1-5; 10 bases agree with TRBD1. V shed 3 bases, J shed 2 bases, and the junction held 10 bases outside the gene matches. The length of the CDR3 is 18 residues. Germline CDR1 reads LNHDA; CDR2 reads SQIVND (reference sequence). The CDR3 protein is CASSIRDRGRGGNQPQHF. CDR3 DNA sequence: TGTGCCAGTAGTATCCGTGACAGGGGGCGGGGCGGCAATCAGCCCCAGCATTTT. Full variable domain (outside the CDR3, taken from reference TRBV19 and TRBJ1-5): DGGITQSPKYLFRKEGQNVTLSCEQNLNHDAMYWYRQDPGQGLRLIYYSQIVNDFQKGDIAEGYSVSREKKESFPLTVTSAQKNPTAFYLCASSIRDRGRGGNQPQHFGDGTRLSIL.

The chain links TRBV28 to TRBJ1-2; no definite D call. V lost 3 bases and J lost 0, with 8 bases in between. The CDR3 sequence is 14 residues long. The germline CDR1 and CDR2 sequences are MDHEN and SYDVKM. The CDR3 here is CASSLSGANYGYTF. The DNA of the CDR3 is TGTGCCAGCAGTTTGAGTGGGGCTAACTATGGCTACACCTTC.

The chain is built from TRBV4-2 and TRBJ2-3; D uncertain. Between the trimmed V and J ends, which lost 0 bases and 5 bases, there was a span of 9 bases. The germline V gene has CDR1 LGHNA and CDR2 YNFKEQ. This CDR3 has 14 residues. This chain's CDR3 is CASSQEEKLDTQYF. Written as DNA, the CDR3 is TGTGCCAGCAGCCAAGAAGAGAAACTAGATACGCAGTATTTT.

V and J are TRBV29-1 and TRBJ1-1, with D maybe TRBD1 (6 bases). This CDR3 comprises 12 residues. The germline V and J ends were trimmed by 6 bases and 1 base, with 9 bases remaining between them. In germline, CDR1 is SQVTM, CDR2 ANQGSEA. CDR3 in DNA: TGCAGCGTAAGGACAGAGAACACTGAAGCTTTCTTT. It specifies CSVRTENTEAFF. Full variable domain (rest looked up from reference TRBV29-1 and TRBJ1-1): SAVISQKPSRDICQRGTSLTIQCQVDSQVTMMFWYRQQPGQSLTLIATANQGSEATYESGFVIDKFPISRPNLTFSTLTVSNMSPEDSSIYLCSVRTENTEAFFGQGTRLTVV.

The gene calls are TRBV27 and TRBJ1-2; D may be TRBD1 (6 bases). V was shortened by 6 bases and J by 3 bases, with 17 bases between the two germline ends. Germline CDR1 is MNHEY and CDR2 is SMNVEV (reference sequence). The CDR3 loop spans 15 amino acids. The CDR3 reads CASSSLGAGDYGYTF. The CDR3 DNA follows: TGTGCCAGCAGCAGTCTGGGGGCTGGGGACTATGGCTACACCTTC.

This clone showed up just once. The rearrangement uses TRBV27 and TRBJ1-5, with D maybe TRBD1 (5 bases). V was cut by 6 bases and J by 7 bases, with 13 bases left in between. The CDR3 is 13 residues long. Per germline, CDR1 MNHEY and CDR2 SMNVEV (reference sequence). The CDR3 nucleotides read TGTGCCAGCAGCCATGGGACCGGGCAGCCCCAGCATTTT. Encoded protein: CASSHGTGQPQHF.

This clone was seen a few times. CDR3 DNA: TGTGCCAGCAGCTCCGCGGGGGGCGGGAGGTTAGGCGAGCAGTACTTC. It translates to CASSSAGGGRLGEQYF. The V gene is TRBV3-1 (or the pseudogene TRBV3-2), the J gene TRBJ2-7, with TRBD2 matching 8 bases. The CDR3 spans 16 residues. Per the germline V gene, CDR1 is LGHDT and CDR2 is YNNKEL (reference sequence). V lost 5 bases to trimming and J lost 6 bases; unmatched junction nucleotides: 15.